The entry that follows covers one TCR beta chain sequence. The antigen remains unidentified. Trimming shortened V by 5 bases and J by 4 bases, and 8 bases separated the two germline ends. The germline CDR1 and CDR2 sequences are DFQATT and SNEGSKA (reference sequence). The CDR3 runs 11 residues. This specimen belongs to a study of identical twins. Findings and limits, study-wide: Abundant cord blood beta clonotypes carried fewer insertions; memory repertoires showed none. Partly confounded zero-insertion analyses could result from invariant MAIT and iNKT cells.

Healthy Caucasians alone served as donors. Unique molecular identifiers were present on the cDNA, and a universal primer site came from template switching. In TCRdb, the 5' RACE reads were re-called with MiXCR into one record per CDR3 protein. The sample contains fewer than 550,000 distinct CDR3 sequences, 13% to 15% of which appear only once. These data are also associated with another study on yellow fever vaccine responses in identical twins.

The TCR comes from a woman aged 18 to 35 in good health. Sequencing used CD4+ T cells sorted from blood. The chain recombines TRBV20-1 with TRBJ1-2; D gene ambiguous. CDR3 DNA: TGCAGTGCTGGGCATAGCTATGGCTACACCTTC. Its translation: CSAGHSYGYTF.